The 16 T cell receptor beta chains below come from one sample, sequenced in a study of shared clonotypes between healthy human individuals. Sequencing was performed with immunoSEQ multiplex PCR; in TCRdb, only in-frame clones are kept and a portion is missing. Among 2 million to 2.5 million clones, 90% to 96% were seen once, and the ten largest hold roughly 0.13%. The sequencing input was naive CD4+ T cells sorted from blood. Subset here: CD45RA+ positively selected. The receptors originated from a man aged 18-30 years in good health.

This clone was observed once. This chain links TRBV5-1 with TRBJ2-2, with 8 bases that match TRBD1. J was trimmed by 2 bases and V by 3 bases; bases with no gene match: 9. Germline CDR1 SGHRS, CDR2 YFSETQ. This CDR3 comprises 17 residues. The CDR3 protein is CASSSSSGQGNTGELFF. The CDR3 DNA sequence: TGCGCCAGCAGCTCATCTAGTGGACAGGGTAACACCGGGGAGCTGTTTTTT.

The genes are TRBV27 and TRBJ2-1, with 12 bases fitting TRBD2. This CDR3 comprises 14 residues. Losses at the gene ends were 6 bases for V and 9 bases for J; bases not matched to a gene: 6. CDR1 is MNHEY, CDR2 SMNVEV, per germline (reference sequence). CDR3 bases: TGTGCCAGCAGGCCTAGCGGGGGGGCCGCTGAGCAGTTCTTC. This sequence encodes CASRPSGGAAEQFF.

The CDR3 nucleotides are TGTGCCAGCAAACAGGGGTATGGCTACACCTTC. It is translated as CASKQGYGYTF. The chain couples TRBV2 to TRBJ1-2, with 7 bases that match TRBD1. Germline lookup yields CDR1 SNHLY and CDR2 FYNNEI. V shed 7 bases and J 5 bases; nucleotides not matched to a gene: 1. The CDR3 loop spans 11 amino acids.

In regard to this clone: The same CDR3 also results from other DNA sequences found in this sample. The CDR3, as DNA: TGTGCCAGCAGTTACTCGAGGCGGCTGGACACTGAAGCTTTCTTT. Encoded protein: CASSYSRRLDTEAFF. This rearrangement joins TRBV6-5 to TRBJ1-1; unclear D gene. CDR1 and CDR2 from the germline V gene are MNHEY and SVGAGI. The length of the CDR3 is 15 residues. V gave up 0 bases and J gave up 3 bases, with 11 bases separating them.

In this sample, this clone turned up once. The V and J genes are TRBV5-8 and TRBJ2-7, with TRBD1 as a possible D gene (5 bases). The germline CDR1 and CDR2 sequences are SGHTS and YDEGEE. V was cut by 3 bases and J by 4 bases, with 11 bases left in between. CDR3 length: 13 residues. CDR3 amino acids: CASSSDTPYEQYF. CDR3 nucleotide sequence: TGTGCCAGCAGCTCGGACACCCCTTACGAGCAGTACTTC.

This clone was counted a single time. The CDR3 sequence: CASSMLGVAYNEQFF. The DNA of the CDR3 is TGTGCCAGTAGTATGTTAGGGGTTGCCTACAATGAGCAGTTCTTC. The V and J genes are TRBV19 and TRBJ2-1, with D tentatively TRBD1 (5 bases). The CDR3 extends over 15 amino acids. V shed 3 bases and J shed 2 bases, with 11 bases lying between them. Germline lookup yields CDR1 LNHDA and CDR2 SQIVND (reference sequence).

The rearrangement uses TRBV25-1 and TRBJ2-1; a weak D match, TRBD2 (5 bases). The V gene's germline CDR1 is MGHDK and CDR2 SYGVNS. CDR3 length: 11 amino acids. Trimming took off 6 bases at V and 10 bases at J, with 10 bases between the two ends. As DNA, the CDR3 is TGTGCCAGCAGCAGGACTTGGGAGCAGTTCTTC. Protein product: CASSRTWEQFF.

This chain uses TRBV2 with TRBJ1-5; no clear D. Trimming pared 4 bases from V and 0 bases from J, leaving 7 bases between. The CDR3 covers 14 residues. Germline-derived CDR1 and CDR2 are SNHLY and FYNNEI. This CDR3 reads CASSVRYSNQPQHF. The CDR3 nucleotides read TGTGCCAGCAGTGTGCGGTATAGCAATCAGCCCCAGCATTTT.

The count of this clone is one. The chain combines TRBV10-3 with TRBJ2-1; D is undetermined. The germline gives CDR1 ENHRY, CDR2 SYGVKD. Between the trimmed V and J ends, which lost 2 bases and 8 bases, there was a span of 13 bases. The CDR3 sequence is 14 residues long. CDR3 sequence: CAISEGAAGDEQFF. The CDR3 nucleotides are TGTGCCATCAGTGAGGGTGCGGCTGGGGATGAGCAGTTCTTC.

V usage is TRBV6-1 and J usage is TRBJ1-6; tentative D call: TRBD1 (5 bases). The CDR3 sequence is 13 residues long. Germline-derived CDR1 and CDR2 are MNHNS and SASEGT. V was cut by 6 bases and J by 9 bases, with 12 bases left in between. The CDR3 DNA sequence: TGTGCCAGCAGGGTAGGGGCTAGTTCACCCCTCCACTTT. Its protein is CASRVGASSPLHF.

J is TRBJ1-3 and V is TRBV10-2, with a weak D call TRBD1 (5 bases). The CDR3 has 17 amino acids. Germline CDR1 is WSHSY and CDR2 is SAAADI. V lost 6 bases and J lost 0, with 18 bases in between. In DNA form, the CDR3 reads TGCGCCAGCAGGGGACCCATACGGGGCGACTCTGGAAACACCATATATTTT. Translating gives CASRGPIRGDSGNTIYF.

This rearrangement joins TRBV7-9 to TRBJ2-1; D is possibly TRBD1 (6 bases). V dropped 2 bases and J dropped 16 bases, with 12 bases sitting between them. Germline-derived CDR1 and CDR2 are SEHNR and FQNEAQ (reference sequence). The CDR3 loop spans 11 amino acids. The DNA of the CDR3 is TGTGCCAGCAGCTTAATACAGGGAAAATTCTTC. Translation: CASSLIQGKFF.

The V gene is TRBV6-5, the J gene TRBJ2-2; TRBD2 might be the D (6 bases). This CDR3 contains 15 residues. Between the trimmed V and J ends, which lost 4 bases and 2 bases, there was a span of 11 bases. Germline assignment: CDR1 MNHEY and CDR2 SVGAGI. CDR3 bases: TGTGCCAGCAGTTCCCTAGCGAGCAACACCGGGGAGCTGTTTTTT. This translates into CASSSLASNTGELFF.

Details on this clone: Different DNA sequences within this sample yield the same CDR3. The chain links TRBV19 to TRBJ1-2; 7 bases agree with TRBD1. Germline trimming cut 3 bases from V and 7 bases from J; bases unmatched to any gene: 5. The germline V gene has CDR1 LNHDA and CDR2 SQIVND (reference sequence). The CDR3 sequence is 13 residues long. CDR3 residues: CASSMEGAGGYTF. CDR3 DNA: TGTGCCAGTAGTATGGAGGGGGCAGGTGGCTACACCTTC. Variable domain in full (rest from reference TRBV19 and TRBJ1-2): DGGITQSPKYLFRKEGQNVTLSCEQNLNHDAMYWYRQDPGQGLRLIYYSQIVNDFQKGDIAEGYSVSREKKESFPLTVTSAQKNPTAFYLCASSMEGAGGYTFGSGTRLTVV.

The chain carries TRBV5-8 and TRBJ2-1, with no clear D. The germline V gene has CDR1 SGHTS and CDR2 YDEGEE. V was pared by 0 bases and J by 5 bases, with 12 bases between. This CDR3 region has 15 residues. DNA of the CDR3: TGTGCCAGCAGCTTGGGGCAAGGATCCAACAATGAGCAGTTCTTC. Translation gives CASSLGQGSNNEQFF.

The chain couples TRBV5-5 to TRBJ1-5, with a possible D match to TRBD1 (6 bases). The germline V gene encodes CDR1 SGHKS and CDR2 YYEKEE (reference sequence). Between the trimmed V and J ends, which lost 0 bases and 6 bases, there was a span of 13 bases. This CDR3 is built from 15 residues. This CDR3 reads CASSLDPSGAQPQHF. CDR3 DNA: TGTGCCAGCAGCTTGGACCCCTCGGGGGCTCAGCCCCAGCATTTT.